The 10 T cell receptor beta chains below were found in one sample sequenced in a study of blood T cell repertoires in COVID-19. Sequencing used immunoSEQ multiplex PCR; TCRdb keeps in-frame clones, though not all of them. The sample includes approximately 300,000 clones, roughly 80% of them seen just once. Sequenced material: peripheral blood. The receptors here all came from a woman aged 50 to 65 with active or convalescent COVID-19.

This rearrangement joins TRBV5-1 to TRBJ2-2; D not certain. The CDR3 is 12 residues long. Deletions cut 2 bases from V and 7 bases from J, with 6 bases between. Germline V gene data show CDR1 as SGHRS and CDR2 as YFSETQ. The CDR3 coding sequence is TGCGCCAGCAGCTTCCCGGGCGGGGAGCTGTTTTTT. Protein: CASSFPGGELFF. The full variable domain, in which reference TRBV5-1 and TRBJ2-2 provide the parts outside the CDR3, is KAGVTQTPRYLIKTRGQQVTLSCSPISGHRSVSWYQQTPGQGLQFLFEYFSETQRNKGNFPGRFSGRQFSNSRSEMNVSTLELGDSALYLCASSFPGGELFFGEGSRLTVL.

The rearrangement links TRBV6-6 to TRBJ1-1, with D maybe TRBD1 (6 bases). Germline V lookup: CDR1 MNHNY, CDR2 SVGAGI (reference sequence). The germline V and J ends were trimmed by 6 bases and 1 base, with 9 bases remaining between them. The CDR3 is made up of 13 amino acids. The CDR3 reads CASRNRANTEAFF. DNA for the CDR3: TGTGCCAGCAGAAACAGGGCGAACACTGAAGCTTTCTTT.

The V and J genes are TRBV18 and TRBJ2-3; D not certain. CDR1 and CDR2 from the germline V gene are KGHSH and LQKENI. The V gene lost 3 bases and the J gene lost 2 bases, with 9 bases spanning the gap. The CDR3 is made up of 14 amino acids. This chain's CDR3 is CASSPGYLTDTQYF. The CDR3 bases are TGTGCCAGCTCACCCGGGTACCTCACAGATACGCAGTATTTT.

The chain combines TRBV3-1 (or the pseudogene TRBV3-2) with TRBJ2-3; possible D gene TRBD2, 5 bases. Germline loops: CDR1 LGHDT, CDR2 YNNKEL (reference sequence). V was shortened by 4 bases and J by 1 base, with 6 bases between the two germline ends. This CDR3 spans 13 amino acids. CDR3 in DNA: TGTGCCAGCAGCCGTAGCGGCACAGATACGCAGTATTTT. This gives the protein CASSRSGTDTQYF.

The J gene is TRBJ2-2, the V gene TRBV9, with 8 bases aligning to TRBD2. The CDR3 totals 17 residues. V shed 4 bases and J 4 bases; nucleotides not matched to a gene: 12. Per the germline V gene, CDR1 is SGDLS and CDR2 is YYNGEE. In nucleotides, the CDR3 is TGTGCCAGCAGCTCCGTTCTCCGCGGGAGGTTCACCGGGGAGCTGTTTTTT. Amino acid sequence: CASSSVLRGRFTGELFF.

The V gene is TRBV5-1, the J gene TRBJ1-1; D gene uncertain. Trimming removed 6 bases from V and 1 base from J, with 10 bases in between. Germline V CDR1 and CDR2: SGHRS, YFSETQ. The CDR3 sequence is 13 residues long. In nucleotides, the CDR3 is TGCGCCAGCAAGACCGGGTCGAACACTGAAGCTTTCTTT. Translated: CASKTGSNTEAFF.

V and J are TRBV5-1 and TRBJ2-3, with 10 bases identical to TRBD2. CDR1 SGHRS and CDR2 YFSETQ come from the germline V gene. This CDR3 comprises 14 residues. V shed 6 bases and J 3 bases; nucleotides not matched to a gene: 4. The CDR3 reads CASKVLAGTDTQYF. The CDR3 DNA reads as TGCGCCAGCAAGGTACTAGCGGGAACAGATACGCAGTATTTT.

This clone showed up just once. V and J are TRBV15 and TRBJ1-5; no reliable D call. Trimming took off 0 bases at V and 4 bases at J, with 4 bases between the two ends. The CDR3 extends over 13 amino acids. The germline gives CDR1 LNHNV, CDR2 YYDKDF (reference sequence). CDR3 in DNA: TGTGCCACCAGCAGAGATCCTAATCAGCCCCAGCATTTT. This gives the protein CATSRDPNQPQHF.

This rearrangement joins TRBV21-1 to TRBJ1-6; TRBD1 is taken as the D call from the table, unchecked against the DNA. TRBV21-1 is a recognized pseudogene. The CDR3 is 15 residues long. The CDR3 coding sequence is TGTGCCAGCAGCAAAGGCGGGACAGCCCATTCACCCCTCCACTTT. Its protein product is CASSKGGTAHSPLHF.

This chain connects TRBV28 to TRBJ1-2; 12 bases fit TRBD1. Germline CDR1 MDHEN, CDR2 SYDVKM. With V trimmed by 1 base and J by 4 bases, 10 bases remained unmatched. This CDR3 has 18 amino acids. DNA of the CDR3: TGTGCCAGCAGTTTATCCGGGACAGGGGGCACTGCCCGCTATGGCTACACCTTC. Protein: CASSLSGTGGTARYGYTF.